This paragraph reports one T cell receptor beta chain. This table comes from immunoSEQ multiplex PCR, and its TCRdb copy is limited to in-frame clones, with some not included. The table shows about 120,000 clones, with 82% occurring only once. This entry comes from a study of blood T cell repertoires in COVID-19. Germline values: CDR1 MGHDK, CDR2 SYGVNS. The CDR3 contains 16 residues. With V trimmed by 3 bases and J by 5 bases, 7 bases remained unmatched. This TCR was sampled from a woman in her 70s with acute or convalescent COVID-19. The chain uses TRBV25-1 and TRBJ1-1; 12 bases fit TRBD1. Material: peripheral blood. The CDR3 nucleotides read TGTGCCAGCAGTGACTTTGGGACAGGGGGCTGGACTGAAGCTTTCTTT. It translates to CASSDFGTGGWTEAFF.